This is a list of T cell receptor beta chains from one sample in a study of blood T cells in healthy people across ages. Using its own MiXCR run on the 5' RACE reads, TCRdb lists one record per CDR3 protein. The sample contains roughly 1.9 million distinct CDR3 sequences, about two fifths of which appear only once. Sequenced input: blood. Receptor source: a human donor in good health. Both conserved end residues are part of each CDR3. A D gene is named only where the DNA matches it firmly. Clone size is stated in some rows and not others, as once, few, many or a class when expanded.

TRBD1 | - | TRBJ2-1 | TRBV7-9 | CASSPSSPGQGWYNEQFF | TGTGCCAGCAGCCCGTCCAGTCCGGGACAGGGCTGGTACAATGAGCAGTTCTTC
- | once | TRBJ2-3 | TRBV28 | CASGIQGADTQYF | TGTGCCAGCGGGATACAGGGTGCGGATACGCAGTATTTT
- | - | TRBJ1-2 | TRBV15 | CATSRDSASYGYTF | TGTGCCACCAGCAGAGATTCTGCCAGCTATGGCTACACCTTC
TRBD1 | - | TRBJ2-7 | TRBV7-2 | CASSLFIQSRGLDYEQYF | TGTGCCAGCAGCTTATTTATACAATCCAGGGGGCTAGACTACGAGCAGTACTTC
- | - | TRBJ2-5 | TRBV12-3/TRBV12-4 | CASSPLSGDHQETQYF | TGTGCCAGCAGTCCCCTCTCCGGGGATCACCAAGAGACCCAGTACTTC
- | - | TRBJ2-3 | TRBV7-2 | CASSIGGSSTDTQYF | TGTGCCAGCAGCATAGGGGGGTCTAGCACAGATACGCAGTATTTT
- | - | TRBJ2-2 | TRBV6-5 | CASSYYEKNTGELFF | TGTGCCAGCAGTTACTACGAAAAGAACACCGGGGAGCTGTTTTTT
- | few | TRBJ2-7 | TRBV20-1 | CSAARQGSTYEQYF | TGCAGTGCTGCCCGGCAGGGGAGTACCTACGAGCAGTACTTC
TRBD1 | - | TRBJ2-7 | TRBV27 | CASSWETGGYEQYF | TGTGCCAGCAGTTGGGAGACAGGGGGCTACGAGCAGTACTTC
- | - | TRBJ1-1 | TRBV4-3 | CASSQVAGINTEAFF | TGCGCCAGCAGCCAAGTTGCGGGGATTAACACTGAAGCTTTCTTT
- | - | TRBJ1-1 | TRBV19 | CTSTRNTEAFF | TGTACCAGTACGCGGAACACTGAAGCTTTCTTT
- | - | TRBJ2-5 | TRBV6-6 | CASSTAKTQETQYF | TGTGCCAGCAGCACGGCTAAGACTCAAGAGACCCAGTACTTC
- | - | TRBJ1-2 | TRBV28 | CASTGALTYGYTF | TGTGCCAGCACGGGCGCCCTTACGTATGGCTACACCTTC
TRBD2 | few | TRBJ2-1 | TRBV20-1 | CSARGLAGTNNEQFF | TGCAGTGCTAGAGGACTAGCGGGGACCAACAATGAGCAGTTCTTC
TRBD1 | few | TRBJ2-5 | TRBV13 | CASSDRTGGTETQYF | TGTGCCAGCAGCGATCGGACAGGGGGGACAGAGACCCAGTACTTC
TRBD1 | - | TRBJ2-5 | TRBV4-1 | CASSQVGTAAETQYF | TGCGCCAGCAGCCAAGTCGGGACAGCTGCCGAGACCCAGTACTTC
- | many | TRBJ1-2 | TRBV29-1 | CSVPGTLGYGYTF | TGCAGCGTTCCTGGGACGCTGGGCTATGGCTACACCTTC
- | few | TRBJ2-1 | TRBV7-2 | CASSNGLDAYDEQFF | TGTGCCAGCAGCAACGGACTGGACGCTTACGATGAGCAGTTCTTC
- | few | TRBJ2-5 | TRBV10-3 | CAISESNFGTELTREQYF | TGTGCCATCAGTGAGTCTAACTTCGGGACTGAGCTTACGAGGGAGCAGTACTTC
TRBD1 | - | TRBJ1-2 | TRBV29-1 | CSVSQGVNYGYTF | TGCAGCGTTTCCCAGGGGGTTAACTATGGCTACACCTTC
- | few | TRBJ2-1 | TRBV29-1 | CSTARDNSYNEQFF | TGCAGCACCGCCCGGGACAACTCCTACAATGAGCAGTTCTTC
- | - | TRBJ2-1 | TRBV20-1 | CSARPRQGYNEQFF | TGCAGTGCTAGGCCAAGACAAGGCTACAATGAGCAGTTCTTC
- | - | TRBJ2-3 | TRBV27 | CASSPSSTDMQYF | TGTGCCAGCAGTCCCTCTAGCACAGATATGCAGTATTTT
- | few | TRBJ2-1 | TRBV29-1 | CSVVYPEQFF | TGCAGCGTTGTTTACCCTGAGCAGTTCTTC
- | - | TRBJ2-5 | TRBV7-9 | CASSPSRGNQETQYF | TGTGCCAGCAGCCCCAGCAGGGGTAACCAAGAGACCCAGTACTTC
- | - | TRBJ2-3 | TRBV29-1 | CSAEGPRDTQYF | TGCAGCGCCGAGGGGCCTCGGGATACGCAGTATTTT
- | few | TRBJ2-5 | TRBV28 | CASRLNGETQYF | TGTGCCAGCAGGTTAAACGGGGAGACCCAGTACTTC
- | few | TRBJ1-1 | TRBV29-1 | CSVGQRNTEAFF | TGCAGCGTTGGGCAGAGGAACACTGAAGCTTTCTTT
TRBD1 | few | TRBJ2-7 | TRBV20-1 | CSAFRTGDYEQYF | TGCAGTGCTTTCCGGACAGGGGACTACGAGCAGTACTTC
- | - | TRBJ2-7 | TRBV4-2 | CASSQDPSGYYEQYF | TGTGCCAGCAGCCAAGATCCCTCGGGGTACTACGAGCAGTACTTC
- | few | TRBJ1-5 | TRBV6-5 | CATLIKMYSNQPQHF | TGTGCCACCTTGATCAAAATGTACAGCAATCAGCCCCAGCATTTT
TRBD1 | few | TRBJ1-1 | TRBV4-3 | CASSPGDSGNTEAFF | TGCGCCAGCAGCCCTGGGGACAGCGGGAACACTGAAGCTTTCTTT
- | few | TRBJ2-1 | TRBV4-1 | CASSPGGLRGHNEQFF | TGCGCCAGCAGCCCAGGCGGTCTCCGGGGGCACAATGAGCAGTTCTTC
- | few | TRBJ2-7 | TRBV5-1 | CASSVGHDSSYEQYF | TGCGCCAGCAGCGTAGGACACGACAGCTCCTACGAGCAGTACTTC
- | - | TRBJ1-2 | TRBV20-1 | CSARDIPGSPNYGYTF | TGCAGTGCTAGAGATATCCCCGGCAGCCCTAACTATGGCTACACCTTC
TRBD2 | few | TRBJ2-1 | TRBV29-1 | CSVEPLSGGVGNEQFF | TGCAGCGTTGAGCCCCTATCGGGGGGAGTGGGGAATGAGCAGTTCTTC
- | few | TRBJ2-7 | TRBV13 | CASSAPGRQDEQYF | TGTGCCAGCAGCGCACCGGGACGGCAAGACGAGCAGTACTTC